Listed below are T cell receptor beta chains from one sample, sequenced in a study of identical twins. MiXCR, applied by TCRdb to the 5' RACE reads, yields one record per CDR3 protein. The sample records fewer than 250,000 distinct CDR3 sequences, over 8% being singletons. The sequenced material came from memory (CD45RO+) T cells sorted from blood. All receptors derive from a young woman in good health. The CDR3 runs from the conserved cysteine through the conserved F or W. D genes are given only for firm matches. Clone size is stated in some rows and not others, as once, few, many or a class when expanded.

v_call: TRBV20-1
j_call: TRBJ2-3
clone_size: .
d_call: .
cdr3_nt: TGCAGTGCTGACTCTAGCACAGATACGCAGTATTTT
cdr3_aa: CSADSSTDTQYF

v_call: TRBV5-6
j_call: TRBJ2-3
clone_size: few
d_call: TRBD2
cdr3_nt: TGTGCCAGCAGCTCCCTTAGCGGGGGGGCCGAACGGTGGGCGGCAGATACGCAGTATTTT
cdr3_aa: CASSSLSGGAERWAADTQYF

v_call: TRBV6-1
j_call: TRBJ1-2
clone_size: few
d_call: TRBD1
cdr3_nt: TGTGCCAGCAGTCCCCCGGGACAGGGGTTCCACACCTTC
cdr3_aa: CASSPPGQGFHTF

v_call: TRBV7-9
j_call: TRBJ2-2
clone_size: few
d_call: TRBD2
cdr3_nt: TGTGCCAGCAGCATTAGCGGGGGGAACACCGGGGAGCTGTTTTTT
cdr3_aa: CASSISGGNTGELFF

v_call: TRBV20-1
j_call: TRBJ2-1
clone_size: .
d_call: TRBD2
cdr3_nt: TGCAGTGCGTCTAGCGGGAGAAGCGGCGAGCAGTTCTTC
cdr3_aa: CSASSGRSGEQFF

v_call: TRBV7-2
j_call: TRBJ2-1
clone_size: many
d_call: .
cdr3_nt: TGTGCCAGCAGCTTAATGGTGGGACGGGCCAATGAGCAGTTCTTC
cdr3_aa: CASSLMVGRANEQFF

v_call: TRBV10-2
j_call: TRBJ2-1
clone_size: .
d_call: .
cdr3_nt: TGCGCCAGCAGTGTGGGCGGGATGAATGAGCAGTTCTTC
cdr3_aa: CASSVGGMNEQFF

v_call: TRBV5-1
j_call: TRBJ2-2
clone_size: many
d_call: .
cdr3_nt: TGCGCCAGCACAGAACGGACGAACACCGGGGAGCTGTTTTTT
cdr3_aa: CASTERTNTGELFF

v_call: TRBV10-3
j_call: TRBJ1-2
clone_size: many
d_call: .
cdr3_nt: TGTGCCATCAGGCCCGGGTCAGGGGATAACTATGGCTACACCTTC
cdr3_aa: CAIRPGSGDNYGYTF

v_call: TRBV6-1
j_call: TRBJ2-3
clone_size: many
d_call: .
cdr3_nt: TGTGCCAGCACTGGGTTTGGGACAGATACGCAGTATTTT
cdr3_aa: CASTGFGTDTQYF

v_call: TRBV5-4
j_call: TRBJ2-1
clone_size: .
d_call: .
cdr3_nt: TGTGCCAGCAGCTCTGGGGCCCAGGTGGATGAGCAGTTCTTC
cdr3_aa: CASSSGAQVDEQFF

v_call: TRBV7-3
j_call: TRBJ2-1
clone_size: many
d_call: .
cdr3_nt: TGTGCCAGCAGCTTACAGGGTGGGGCCTACAATGAGCAGTTCTTC
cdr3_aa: CASSLQGGAYNEQFF

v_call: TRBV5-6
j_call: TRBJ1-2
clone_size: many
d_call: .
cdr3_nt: TGTGCCAGCAGCTTGGAACAGGGAGGTGGCTACACCTTC
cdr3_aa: CASSLEQGGGYTF

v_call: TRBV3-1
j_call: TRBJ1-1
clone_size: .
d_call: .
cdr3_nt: TGTGCCAGCAGCCCGTATAGACAGTTCACTGAAGCTTTCTTT
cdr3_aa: CASSPYRQFTEAFF

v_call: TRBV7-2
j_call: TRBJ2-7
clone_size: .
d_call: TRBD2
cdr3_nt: TGTGCCAGCAGCTTAGCGGGACTAGCCAACTACGAGCAGTACTTC
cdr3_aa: CASSLAGLANYEQYF

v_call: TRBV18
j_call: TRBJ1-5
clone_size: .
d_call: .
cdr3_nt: TGTGCCAGCTCACCGGAAGGGGCAGGCCCCCAGCATTTT
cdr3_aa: CASSPEGAGPQHF

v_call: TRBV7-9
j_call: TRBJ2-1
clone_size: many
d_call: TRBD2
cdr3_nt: TGTGCCAGCAGCTTAGCGCTAGCGGGAGGCTACAATGAGCAGTTCTTC
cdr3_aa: CASSLALAGGYNEQFF

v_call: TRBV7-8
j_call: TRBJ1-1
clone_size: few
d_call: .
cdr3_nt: TGTGCCAGCAGCTCCAGATTGAACACTGAAGCTTTCTTT
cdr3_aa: CASSSRLNTEAFF

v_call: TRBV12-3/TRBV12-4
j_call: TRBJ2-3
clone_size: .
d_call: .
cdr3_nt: TGTGCCAGCAGAAGATTCGGGGGGCCCACAGATACGCAGTATTTT
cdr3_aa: CASRRFGGPTDTQYF

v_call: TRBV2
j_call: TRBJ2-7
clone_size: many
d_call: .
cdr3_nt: TGTGCCAGCGTACACGGACTTTCTTACGAGCAGTACTTC
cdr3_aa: CASVHGLSYEQYF

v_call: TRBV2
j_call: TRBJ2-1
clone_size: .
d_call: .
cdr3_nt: TGTGCCAGCAGTGGGACATTCTACAATGAGCAGTTCTTC
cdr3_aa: CASSGTFYNEQFF

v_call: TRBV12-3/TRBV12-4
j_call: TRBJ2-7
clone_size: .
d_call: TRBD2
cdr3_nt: TGTGCCAGCAGTTTCGGCGGGGGTGTTCGTGAGCAGTACTTC
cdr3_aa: CASSFGGGVREQYF

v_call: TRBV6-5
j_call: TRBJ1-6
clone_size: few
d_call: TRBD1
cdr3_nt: TGTGCCAGCAGCTATAGACAGGGAGCTTATAATTCACCCCTCCACTTT
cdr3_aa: CASSYRQGAYNSPLHF

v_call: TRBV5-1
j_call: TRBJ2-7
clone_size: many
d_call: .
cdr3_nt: TGCGCCAGCAGCTTGGAAAGCTACTACGAGCAGTACTTC
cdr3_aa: CASSLESYYEQYF

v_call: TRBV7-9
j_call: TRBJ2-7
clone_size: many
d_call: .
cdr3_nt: TGTGCCAGCAGCCAAGAAGGGACTGTCTACGAGCAGTACTTC
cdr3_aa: CASSQEGTVYEQYF

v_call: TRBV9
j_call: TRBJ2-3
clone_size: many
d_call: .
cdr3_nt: TGTGCCAGCAGCGTTTTGAGGTATGGCACAGATACGCAGTATTTT
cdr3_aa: CASSVLRYGTDTQYF